The 11 T cell receptor beta chains in this list originate from one sample, sequenced in a study of identical twins. MiXCR, run by TCRdb on the 5' RACE reads, gives a single entry per CDR3 protein. The data contain 1.5 million to 2 million distinct CDR3 sequences, roughly a third of them singletons. The sample taken for sequencing was cord blood. Receptors originate from a newborn girl in good health.

The chain carries TRBV11-2 and TRBJ2-7; D possibly uses TRBD1 or TRBD2 (5 bases each). The CDR3 spans 16 residues. The V end was cut by 5 bases, the J end by 2 bases, with 19 bases between. The germline CDR1 and CDR2 sequences are SGHAT and FQNNGV. Here the CDR3 DNA reads TGTGCCAGCAGCCGTCGCCCGGGACCACTTACCTACGAGCAGTACTTC. This gives the protein CASSRRPGPLTYEQYF.

This clonotype was found a few times. The chain carries TRBV7-9 and TRBJ1-2, with TRBD1 identical over 7 bases. The V gene's germline CDR1 is SEHNR and CDR2 FQNEAQ (reference sequence). Trimming at V came to 3 bases and at J to 7 bases, leaving 2 bases not matched to a gene. The CDR3 is 12 residues long. Here the CDR3 reads CASSFRDSGYTF. As DNA, the CDR3 is TGTGCCAGCAGCTTCCGGGACAGTGGCTACACCTTC.

The chain joins TRBV7-8 to TRBJ1-6; D gene unclear. Trimming took 6 bases from V and 9 from J, leaving 15 bases between them. CDR1 and CDR2 from the germline V gene are SGHVS and FQNEAQ. CDR3 length: 14 residues. The CDR3 coding sequence is TGTGCCAGCAGAAGAGGAGCGGGTTCTTCACCCCTCCACTTT. Translated: CASRRGAGSSPLHF.

V gene TRBV19 combines with J gene TRBJ1-2; a possible D gene is TRBD1 (5 bases). CDR3 length: 14 amino acids. Germline assignment: CDR1 LNHDA and CDR2 SQIVND (reference sequence). The ends were cut back, 4 bases at V and 3 bases at J, with 12 bases in the middle. CDR3 in DNA: TGTGCCAGTAGTAAGTCCAGGGAGTACTATGGCTACACCTTC. Amino acids: CASSKSREYYGYTF.

This sequence joins TRBV28 and TRBJ2-7; weak D call: TRBD2 (6 bases). V was pared by 3 bases and J by 1 base, with 19 bases between. This CDR3 is 17 amino acids long. Germline V lookup: CDR1 MDHEN, CDR2 SYDVKM. The CDR3 DNA reads as TGTGCCAGCAGTTTTTCGACACACCCCAGCGGGTCCTACGAGCAGTACTTC. Its protein is CASSFSTHPSGSYEQYF.

This chain connects TRBV6-2 or TRBV6-3 to TRBJ2-7; D not certain. V gave up 7 bases and J gave up 5 bases, with 12 bases separating them. The CDR3 loop spans 12 amino acids. Germline V gene lookup returns CDR1 MNHEY and CDR2 SVGEGT. CDR3 nucleotides: TGTGCCAGCACCCAAGGTGGGGACGAGCAGTACTTC. Amino acid sequence: CASTQGGDEQYF.

Only a few counts were recorded for this clonotype. The junction departs from the called germline gene at one end, perhaps through a read error. This chain connects TRBV20-1 to TRBJ1-1; D is perhaps TRBD1 (5 bases). This CDR3 is 14 amino acids long. CDR1 DFQATT and CDR2 SNEGSKA come from the germline V gene (reference sequence). CDR3 loop: CSAITGGVNTEAFF. The CDR3 coding sequence is TGCAGTGCTATTACCGGGGGAGTGAATACTGAAGCTTTCTTT.

The J gene is TRBJ2-7, the V gene TRBV15; unclear D gene. The germline V and J ends were trimmed by 5 bases and 7 bases, with 15 bases remaining between them. The CDR3 loop spans 13 amino acids. Germline CDR1 LNHNV, CDR2 YYDKDF (reference sequence). CDR3 region: CATSPIHTNEQYF. The CDR3 DNA reads as TGTGCCACCAGCCCGATACACACCAATGAGCAGTACTTC.

Only a few counts were recorded for this clonotype. The chain is built from TRBV7-9 and TRBJ2-3; 9 positions match TRBD2. Germline values: CDR1 SEHNR, CDR2 FQNEAQ (reference sequence). The CDR3 has 18 amino acids. Trimming took 4 bases from V and 2 from J; bases not matched to a gene: 13. The CDR3 DNA sequence: TGTGCCAGCAGCTCGGGATTGATAGCGGGGGTTACCACAGATACGCAGTATTTT. Its translation: CASSSGLIAGVTTDTQYF.

This chain uses TRBV20-1 with TRBJ1-6; maybe TRBD1 (6 bases). CDR1 is DFQATT, CDR2 SNEGSKA, per germline (reference sequence). Deletions cut 4 bases from V and 18 bases from J, with 19 bases between. This CDR3 is 12 amino acids long. CDR3 coding DNA: TGCAGTGCTAAACCCTTTGGGGGGCTTCACCACTTT. It translates to CSAKPFGGLHHF.

The gene calls are TRBV20-1 and TRBJ1-1; D ambiguous. The length of the CDR3 is 13 residues. Germline CDR1 is DFQATT and CDR2 is SNEGSKA (reference sequence). The germline V and J ends were trimmed by 1 base and 5 bases, with 11 bases remaining between them. CDR3 region: CSARVPAGTEAFF. The DNA of the CDR3 is TGCAGTGCTAGAGTCCCGGCGGGGACTGAAGCTTTCTTT.